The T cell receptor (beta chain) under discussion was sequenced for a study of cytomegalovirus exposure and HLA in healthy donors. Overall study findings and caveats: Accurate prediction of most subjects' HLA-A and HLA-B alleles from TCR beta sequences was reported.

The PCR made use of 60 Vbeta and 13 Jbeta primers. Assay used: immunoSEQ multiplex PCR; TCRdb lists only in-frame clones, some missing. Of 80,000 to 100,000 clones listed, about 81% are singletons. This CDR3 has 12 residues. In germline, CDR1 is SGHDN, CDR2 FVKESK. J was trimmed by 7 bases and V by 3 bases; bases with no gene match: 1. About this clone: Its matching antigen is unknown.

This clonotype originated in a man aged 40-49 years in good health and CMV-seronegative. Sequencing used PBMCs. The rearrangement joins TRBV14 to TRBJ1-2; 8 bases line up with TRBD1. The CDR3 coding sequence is TGTGCCAGCAGCCAGACAGGGGTTGGCTACACCTTC. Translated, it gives CASSQTGVGYTF. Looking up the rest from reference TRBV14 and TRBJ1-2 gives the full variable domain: EAGVTQFPSHSVIEKGQTVTLRCDPISGHDNLYWYRRVMGKEIKFLLHFVKESKQDESGMPNNRFLAERTGGTYSTLKVQPAELEDSGVYFCASSQTGVGYTFGSGTRLTVV.